The clone carrying this T cell receptor (beta chain) was seen many times. The sequence runs out 3 residues before the end of the CDR3; the remainder is reconstructed from the germline J gene. Profiled with immunoSEQ multiplex PCR; TCRdb holds only in-frame clones, not every one. Singletons are absent from the sample, which has about 52,000 clones. Trimming took 0 bases from V and 8 from J; bases not matched to a gene: 5. CDR3 size: 15 residues. Germline CDR1 reads SGHRS; CDR2 reads YFSETQ. Caucasian heritage predominated among both patients and controls. The entry originates in a study of T cell clonality in common variable immunodeficiency.

The specimen sequenced was peripheral blood mononuclear cells. The chain joins TRBV5-1 to TRBJ2-3; 11 bases are a match to TRBD2. This clonotype was obtained from a person aged 18 to 75 in good health. Incomplete CDR3 DNA: TGCGCCAGCAGCTTGGGCCGCCTAGCGGGAGGTACG. Translating gives CASSLGRLAGGT. The whole CDR3 region reads CASSLGRLAGGTQYF.